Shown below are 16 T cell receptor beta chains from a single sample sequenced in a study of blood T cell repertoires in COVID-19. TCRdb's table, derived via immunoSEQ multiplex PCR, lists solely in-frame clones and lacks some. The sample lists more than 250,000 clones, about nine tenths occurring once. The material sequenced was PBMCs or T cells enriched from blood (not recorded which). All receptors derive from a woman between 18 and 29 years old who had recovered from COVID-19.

The CDR3 protein is CASSEGQGGGNEQFF. CDR3 sequence (DNA): TGTGCCAGTAGTGAGGGACAGGGTGGGGGCAATGAGCAGTTCTTC. This chain connects TRBV19 to TRBJ2-1; TRBD1 agrees at 9 bases. The CDR3 has 15 amino acids. The V segment lost 5 bases and the J segment 6 bases; nucleotides outside the gene matches: 8. Germline lookup yields CDR1 LNHDA and CDR2 SQIVND (reference sequence).

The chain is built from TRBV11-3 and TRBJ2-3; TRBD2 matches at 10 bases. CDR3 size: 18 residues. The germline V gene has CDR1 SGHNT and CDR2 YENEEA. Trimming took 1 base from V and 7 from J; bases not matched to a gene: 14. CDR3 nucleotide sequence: TGTGCCAGCAGCTTAGGGGATCCGGGACTAGCGATACGGAATACGCAGTATTTT. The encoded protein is CASSLGDPGLAIRNTQYF.

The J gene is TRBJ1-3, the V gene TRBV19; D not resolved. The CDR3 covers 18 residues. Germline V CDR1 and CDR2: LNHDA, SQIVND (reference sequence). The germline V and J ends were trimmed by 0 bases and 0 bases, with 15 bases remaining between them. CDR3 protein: CASSIDHPTGPSGNTIYF. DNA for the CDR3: TGTGCCAGTAGTATAGATCACCCGACGGGTCCCTCTGGAAACACCATATATTTT.

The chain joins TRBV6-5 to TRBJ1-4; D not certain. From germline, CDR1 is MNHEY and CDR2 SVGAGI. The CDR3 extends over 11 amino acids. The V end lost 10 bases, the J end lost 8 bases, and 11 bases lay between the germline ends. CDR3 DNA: TGTGCCACCCAAAGAGGGGAAAAACTGTTTTTT. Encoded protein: CATQRGEKLFF.

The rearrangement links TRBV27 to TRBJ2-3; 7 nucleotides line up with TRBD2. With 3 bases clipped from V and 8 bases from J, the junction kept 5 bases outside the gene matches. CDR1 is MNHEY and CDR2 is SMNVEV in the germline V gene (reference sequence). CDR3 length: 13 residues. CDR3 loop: CASSFERERTQYF. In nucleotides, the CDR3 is TGTGCCAGCAGTTTTGAGCGGGAACGTACGCAGTATTTT.

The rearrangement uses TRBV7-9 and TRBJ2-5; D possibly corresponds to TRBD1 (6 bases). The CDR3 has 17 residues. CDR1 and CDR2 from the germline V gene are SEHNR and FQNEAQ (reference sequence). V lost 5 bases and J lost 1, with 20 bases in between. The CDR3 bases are TGTGCCAGCAGCCCAGGGGTCAGGGGCTCGGGCCAAGAGACCCAGTACTTC. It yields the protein CASSPGVRGSGQETQYF.

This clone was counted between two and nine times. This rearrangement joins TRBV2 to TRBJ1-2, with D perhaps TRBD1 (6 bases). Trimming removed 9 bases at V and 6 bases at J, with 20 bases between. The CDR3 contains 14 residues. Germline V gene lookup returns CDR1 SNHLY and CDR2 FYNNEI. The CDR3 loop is CARGRYRESDGYTF. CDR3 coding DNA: TGTGCCAGGGGACGATACAGGGAATCGGATGGCTACACCTTC. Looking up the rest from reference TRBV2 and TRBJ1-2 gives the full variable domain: EPEVTQTPSHQVTQMGQEVILRCVPISNHLYFYWYRQILGQKVEFLVSFYNNEISEKSEIFDDQFSVERPDGSNFTLKIRSTKLEDSAMYFCARGRYRESDGYTFGSGTRLTVV.

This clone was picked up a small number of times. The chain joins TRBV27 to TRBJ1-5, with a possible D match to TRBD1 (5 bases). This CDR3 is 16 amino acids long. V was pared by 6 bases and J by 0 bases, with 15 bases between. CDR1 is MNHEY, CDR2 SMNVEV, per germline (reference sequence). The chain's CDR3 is CASSPYVQDSNQPQHF. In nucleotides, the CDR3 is TGTGCCAGCAGCCCTTACGTACAGGATAGCAATCAGCCCCAGCATTTT.

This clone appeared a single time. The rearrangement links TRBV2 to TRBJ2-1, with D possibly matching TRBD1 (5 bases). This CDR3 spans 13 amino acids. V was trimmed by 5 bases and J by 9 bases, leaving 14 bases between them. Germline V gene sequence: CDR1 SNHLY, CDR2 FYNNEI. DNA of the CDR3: TGTGCCAGCAGTCCCTCGGCTAGGGGTGAGCAGTTCTTC. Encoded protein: CASSPSARGEQFF.

Here the CDR3 DNA reads TGTGCCAGCAGTTTGGGGACAGGGGCTCTTGAAGCTTTCTTT. This gives the protein CASSLGTGALEAFF. The rearrangement links TRBV27 to TRBJ1-1, with 10 positions matching TRBD1. CDR3 length: 14 amino acids. CDR1 MNHEY and CDR2 SMNVEV come from the germline V gene (reference sequence). The V gene end was trimmed by 3 bases and the J gene end by 7 bases; junction bases not matched to a gene: 5.

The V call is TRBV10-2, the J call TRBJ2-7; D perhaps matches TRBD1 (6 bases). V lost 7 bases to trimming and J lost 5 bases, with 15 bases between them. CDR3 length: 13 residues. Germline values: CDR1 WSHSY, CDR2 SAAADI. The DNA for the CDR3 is TGCGCCAGCAAGGACAGAGGTACCAACGAGCAGTACTTC. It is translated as CASKDRGTNEQYF.

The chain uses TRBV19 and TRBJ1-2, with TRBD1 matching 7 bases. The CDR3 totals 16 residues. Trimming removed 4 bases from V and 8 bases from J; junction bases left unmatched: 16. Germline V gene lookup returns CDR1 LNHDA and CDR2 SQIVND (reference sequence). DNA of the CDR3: TGTGCCAGTAGTACTGGTAGACAGGGTAAGGTGCGAGGCTACACCTTC. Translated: CASSTGRQGKVRGYTF.

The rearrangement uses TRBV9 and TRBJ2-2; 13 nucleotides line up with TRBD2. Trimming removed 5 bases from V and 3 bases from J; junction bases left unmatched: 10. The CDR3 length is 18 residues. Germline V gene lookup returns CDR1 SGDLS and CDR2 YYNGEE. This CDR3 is CASSPLAGGPIDTGELFF. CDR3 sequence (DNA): TGTGCCAGCAGTCCACTAGCGGGAGGGCCCATAGACACCGGGGAGCTGTTTTTT.

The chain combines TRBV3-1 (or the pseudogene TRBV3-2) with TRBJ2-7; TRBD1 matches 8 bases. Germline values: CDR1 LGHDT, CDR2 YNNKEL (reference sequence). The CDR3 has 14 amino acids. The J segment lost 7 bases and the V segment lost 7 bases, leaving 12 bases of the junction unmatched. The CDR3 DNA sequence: TGTGCCAGCACGACCCACGGACAGGGAAGAGAGCAGTACTTC. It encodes CASTTHGQGREQYF.

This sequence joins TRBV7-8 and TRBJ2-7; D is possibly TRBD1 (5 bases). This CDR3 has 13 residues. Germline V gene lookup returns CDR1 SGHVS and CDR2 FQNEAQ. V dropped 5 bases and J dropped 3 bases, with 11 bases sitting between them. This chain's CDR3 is CASSPRTYYEQYF. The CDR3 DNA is TGTGCCAGCAGCCCGCGGACATACTACGAGCAGTACTTC. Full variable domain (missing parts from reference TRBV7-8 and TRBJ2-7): GAGVSQSPRYKVAKRGQDVALRCDPISGHVSLFWYQQALGQGPEFLTYFQNEAQLDKSGLPSDRFFAERPEGSVSTLKIQRTQQEDSAVYLCASSPRTYYEQYFGPGTRLTVT.

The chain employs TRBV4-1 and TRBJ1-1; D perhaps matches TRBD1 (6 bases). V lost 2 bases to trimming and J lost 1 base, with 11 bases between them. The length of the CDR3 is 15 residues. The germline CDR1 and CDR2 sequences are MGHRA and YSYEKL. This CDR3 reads CASSQPSTGNTEAFF. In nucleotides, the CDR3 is TGCGCCAGCAGCCAACCCTCGACAGGGAACACTGAAGCTTTCTTT.